The 30 T cell receptor beta chains listed next were all sequenced from one sample in a study of blood T cell repertoires in COVID-19. Sequencing used immunoSEQ multiplex PCR; TCRdb keeps in-frame clones, though not all of them. Of about 100,000 clones listed, around 89% are singletons. The sample consisted of peripheral blood. The receptor source for this set is a man aged 40-49 years with active or convalescent COVID-19.

The rearrangement links TRBV7-2 to TRBJ2-7; TRBD1 matches 8 bases. The germline V gene has CDR1 SGHTA and CDR2 FQGNSA. J gave up 2 bases and V 3 bases, and 6 bases lay outside the gene matches. The CDR3 consists of 15 residues. CDR3 bases: TGTGCCAGCAGCTTTTGGGACAGGCCCCCCTACGAGCAGTACTTC. As protein: CASSFWDRPPYEQYF.

The chain carries TRBV28 and TRBJ1-5; D is unclear. The CDR3 spans 15 residues. Germline V lookup: CDR1 MDHEN, CDR2 SYDVKM. V was shortened by 2 bases and J by 0 bases, with 8 bases between the two germline ends. The CDR3 loop reads CASSLPGYSNQPQHF. CDR3 DNA sequence: TGTGCCAGCAGTTTACCGGGTTATAGCAATCAGCCCCAGCATTTT.

This chain links TRBV25-1 with TRBJ2-7, with D perhaps matching TRBD2 (5 bases). V was clipped by 4 bases and J by 2 bases, with 9 bases between them. CDR1 is MGHDK, CDR2 SYGVNS, per germline. This CDR3 region has 13 residues. As DNA, the CDR3 is TGTGCCAGCAGTGGATCACTAGCCTACGAGCAGTACTTC. It encodes CASSGSLAYEQYF.

The chain uses TRBV7-9 and TRBJ2-1; 12 bases map to TRBD2. The CDR3 extends over 15 amino acids. Germline CDR1 reads SEHNR; CDR2 reads FQNEAQ (reference sequence). V gave up 5 bases and J gave up 4 bases; unmatched junction bases: 3. The chain's CDR3 is CASSPGLAGYNEQFF. The CDR3 region has the DNA TGTGCCAGCAGCCCCGGACTAGCGGGGTACAATGAGCAGTTCTTC.

CDR3 amino acids: CAGTGTGGSGYTF. Written as DNA, the CDR3 is TGTGCCGGCACCGGGACAGGGGGCTCGGGCTACACCTTC. The chain employs TRBV30 and TRBJ1-2, with 12 bases aligning to TRBD1. V lost 8 bases to trimming and J lost 8 bases; unmatched junction nucleotides: 9. The CDR3 has 13 residues. Per germline, CDR1 GTSNPN and CDR2 SVGIG (reference sequence).

V and J are TRBV7-9 and TRBJ1-4; 7 nucleotides match TRBD1. Per germline, CDR1 SEHNR and CDR2 FQNEAQ (reference sequence). The CDR3 is made up of 14 amino acids. V trimming: 5 bases; J trimming: 4 bases; junction bases outside the gene matches: 4. The CDR3: CASSPGQSNEKLFF. In DNA, the CDR3 is TGTGCCAGCAGCCCGGGACAGAGTAATGAAAAACTGTTTTTT.

This clone appeared a few times. The V and J genes are TRBV3-1 (or the pseudogene TRBV3-2) and TRBJ2-1, with D perhaps matching TRBD1 (6 bases). Trimming pared 3 bases from V and 2 bases from J, leaving 11 bases between. The CDR3 runs to 15 residues. Per the germline V gene, CDR1 is LGHDT and CDR2 is YNNKEL (reference sequence). The CDR3 coding sequence is TGTGCCAGCAGCCAGGCCAGGGGCACCTACAATGAGCAGTTCTTC. Translated, it gives CASSQARGTYNEQFF.

J is TRBJ1-6 and V is TRBV4-2, with TRBD1 identical over 9 bases. The V gene end was trimmed by 2 bases and the J gene end by 10 bases; junction bases not matched to a gene: 6. Germline V CDR1 and CDR2: LGHNA, YNFKEQ. The CDR3 covers 15 residues. CDR3 DNA: TGTGCCAGCAGCCAACCGGACAGGGGTAGGTCACCCCTCCACTTT. It is translated as CASSQPDRGRSPLHF.

The rearrangement joins TRBV11-2 to TRBJ1-5, with no clear D. V lost 0 bases, J lost 4 bases, and 4 bases lay in between. The germline gives CDR1 SGHAT, CDR2 FQNNGV. The CDR3 is 13 residues long. The CDR3 loop is CASSLDRNQPQHF. CDR3 DNA sequence: TGTGCCAGCAGCTTAGACAGAAATCAGCCCCAGCATTTT.

The chain uses TRBV6-2 or TRBV6-3 and TRBJ1-1; D perhaps matches TRBD1 (6 bases). There are 16 residues in the CDR3. V lost 6 bases, J lost 1 base, and 18 bases lay in between. The germline gives CDR1 MNHEY, CDR2 SVGEGT. This CDR3 reads CASSFPPGAGNTEAFF. The CDR3 DNA reads as TGTGCCAGCAGCTTTCCACCAGGGGCGGGGAACACTGAAGCTTTCTTT.

The chain couples TRBV9 to TRBJ1-3, with D tentatively TRBD1 (6 bases). The germline CDR1 and CDR2 sequences are SGDLS and YYNGEE. The V end was cut by 5 bases, the J end by 4 bases, with 10 bases between. This CDR3 has 13 amino acids. The CDR3 is CASSQGLGNTIYF. The CDR3 bases are TGTGCCAGCAGTCAGGGGCTGGGAAACACCATATATTTT.

The chain links TRBV5-1 to TRBJ2-1; a possible D gene is TRBD1 (6 bases). Trimming stripped 0 bases from V and 9 bases from J, with 13 bases between. This CDR3 contains 14 residues. Germline CDR1 SGHRS, CDR2 YFSETQ. The CDR3 DNA reads TGCGCCAGCAGCTTGGACAGGGAAGATGGTGAGCAGTTCTTC. Translated: CASSLDREDGEQFF.

The chain links TRBV18 to TRBJ1-5; D is uncertain. The CDR3 is made up of 15 amino acids. From germline, CDR1 is KGHSH and CDR2 LQKENI. Trimming removed 3 bases from V and 2 bases from J, with 11 bases in between. This CDR3 reads CASSPGGLGNQPQHF. The CDR3 DNA follows: TGTGCCAGCTCACCTGGAGGGCTCGGCAATCAGCCCCAGCATTTT.

V is TRBV3-1 (or the pseudogene TRBV3-2) and J is TRBJ2-1; 8 positions agree with TRBD2. Per the germline V gene, CDR1 is LGHDT and CDR2 is YNNKEL (reference sequence). The CDR3 is 17 residues long. V gave up 1 base and J gave up 4 bases; unmatched junction bases: 9. Here the CDR3 DNA reads TGTGCCAGCAGCCAAGTATCCGCTAGCGGGTTTTACAATGAGCAGTTCTTC. It specifies CASSQVSASGFYNEQFF.

The V gene is TRBV30, the J gene TRBJ2-1; the match to TRBD2 covers 10 bases. V lost 6 bases to trimming and J lost 7 bases; unmatched junction nucleotides: 9. CDR1 and CDR2 (germline): GTSNPN, SVGIG (reference sequence). The CDR3 extends over 14 amino acids. The CDR3 DNA follows: TGTGCCTGCGGCGGGCTAGCGGGAGTGAATGAGCAGTTCTTC. It translates to CACGGLAGVNEQFF.

This rearrangement joins TRBV19 to TRBJ2-7, with 14 nucleotides matching TRBD2. The CDR3 spans 15 residues. V lost 7 bases to trimming and J lost 3 bases; unmatched junction nucleotides: 5. The germline gives CDR1 LNHDA, CDR2 SQIVND (reference sequence). The CDR3 spells CASTSGLAGVYEQYF. The CDR3 DNA sequence: TGTGCCAGTACCTCGGGACTAGCGGGAGTCTACGAGCAGTACTTC.

This clone has only a few counts. The chain uses TRBV4-2 and TRBJ1-5; 10 positions agree with TRBD1. With V trimmed by 4 bases and J by 6 bases, 3 bases remained unmatched. This CDR3 spans 14 amino acids. CDR1 is LGHNA and CDR2 is YNFKEQ in the germline V gene. CDR3 nucleotides: TGTGCCAGCAGCCGACAGGGGGCAAGTCAGCCCCAGCATTTT. Translation: CASSRQGASQPQHF.

The chain carries TRBV2 and TRBJ2-1, with TRBD2 identical over 10 bases. V lost 7 bases to trimming and J lost 4 bases; unmatched junction nucleotides: 4. This CDR3 has 14 amino acids. CDR1 is SNHLY, CDR2 FYNNEI, per germline. The CDR3 DNA follows: TGTGCCAGCACCGGACTAGCGGAATACAATGAGCAGTTCTTC. It yields the protein CASTGLAEYNEQFF. The full variable domain, in which reference TRBV2 and TRBJ2-1 provide the parts outside the CDR3, is EPEVTQTPSHQVTQMGQEVILRCVPISNHLYFYWYRQILGQKVEFLVSFYNNEISEKSEIFDDQFSVERPDGSNFTLKIRSTKLEDSAMYFCASTGLAEYNEQFFGPGTRLTVL.

This chain uses TRBV5-4 with TRBJ2-1; a possible D gene is TRBD1 (5 bases). The germline V gene encodes CDR1 SGHNT and CDR2 YYREEE (reference sequence). The V and J ends lost 2 bases and 6 bases respectively, with 9 bases between them. The CDR3 totals 13 residues. The CDR3 protein is CASSFTGSNEQFF. The DNA of the CDR3 is TGTGCCAGCAGCTTCACAGGTAGCAATGAGCAGTTCTTC. The full variable domain, its missing parts supplied by reference TRBV5-4 and TRBJ2-1, is ETGVTQSPTHLIKTRGQQVTLRCSSQSGHNTVSWYQQALGQGPQFIFQYYREEENGRGNFPPRFSGLQFPNYSSELNVNALELDDSALYLCASSFTGSNEQFFGPGTRLTVL.

V usage is TRBV5-6 and J usage is TRBJ1-4, with no clear D. This CDR3 spans 16 amino acids. Trimming removed 0 bases from V and 1 base from J, with 10 bases in between. Germline V gene sequence: CDR1 SGHDT, CDR2 YYEEEE. CDR3 nucleotides: TGTGCCAGCAGCTTGGCGGGGTTCGGAACTAATGAAAAACTGTTTTTT. The encoded protein is CASSLAGFGTNEKLFF.

This chain uses TRBV7-3 with TRBJ2-3; 7 bases fit TRBD2. The CDR3 loop spans 17 amino acids. V shed 5 bases, J shed 0 bases, and the junction held 11 bases outside the gene matches. Looked up from germline, CDR1 is SGHTA and CDR2 is FQGTGA. The DNA of the CDR3 is TGTGCCAGCAGCGCCGGGACTACCGTTCCTAGCACAGATACGCAGTATTTT. Protein: CASSAGTTVPSTDTQYF.

The chain employs TRBV5-1 and TRBJ2-7; D call uncertain. Trimming left V 2 bases short and J 3 bases short, with 15 bases between. The CDR3 spans 15 residues. The germline CDR1 and CDR2 sequences are SGHRS and YFSETQ. CDR3 DNA sequence: TGCGCCAGCAGCTTCAACAGCCCGACCTTCTACGAGCAGTACTTC. Translated, it gives CASSFNSPTFYEQYF. The full variable domain, its missing parts supplied by reference TRBV5-1 and TRBJ2-7, is KAGVTQTPRYLIKTRGQQVTLSCSPISGHRSVSWYQQTPGQGLQFLFEYFSETQRNKGNFPGRFSGRQFSNSRSEMNVSTLELGDSALYLCASSFNSPTFYEQYFGPGTRLTVT.

The chain employs TRBV6-2 or TRBV6-3 and TRBJ2-1; TRBD2 matches at 7 bases. The V and J ends lost 4 bases and 7 bases, in that order; junction bases with no gene match: 19. The CDR3 extends over 18 amino acids. Germline V gene data show CDR1 as MNHEY and CDR2 as SVGEGT. CDR3 coding DNA: TGTGCCAGCAGTTCCCAAAAGGTGATAAGCGGGATAGGAAATGAGCAGTTCTTC. Translating gives CASSSQKVISGIGNEQFF.

The chain has TRBV7-3 and TRBJ2-3; D unresolved. Trimming pared 1 base from V and 0 bases from J, leaving 14 bases between. This CDR3 has 17 amino acids. Per germline, CDR1 SGHTA and CDR2 FQGTGA. CDR3 protein: CASSLNPTLGSTDTQYF. CDR3 DNA sequence: TGTGCCAGCAGCTTAAACCCCACCCTCGGGAGCACAGATACGCAGTATTTT. The full variable domain, rest sourced from reference TRBV7-3 and TRBJ2-3, is GAGVSQTPSNKVTEKGKYVELRCDPISGHTALYWYRQSLGQGPEFLIYFQGTGAADDSGLPNDRFFAVRPEGSVSTLKIQRTERGDSAVYLCASSLNPTLGSTDTQYFGPGTRLTVL.

The rearrangement links TRBV27 to TRBJ1-2; D not resolved. Germline V CDR1 and CDR2: MNHEY, SMNVEV (reference sequence). The CDR3 is made up of 15 amino acids. V was pared by 5 bases and J by 8 bases, with 21 bases between. The CDR3 DNA sequence: TGTGCCAGCAGTCCGTCTCCGGTCTGGCGGGGAGGCTACACCTTC. This codes for CASSPSPVWRGGYTF.

In nucleotides, the CDR3 is TGTGCCAGCAGCTTAAGTGGCAGCTACGAGCAGTACTTC. It translates to CASSLSGSYEQYF. The V and J genes are TRBV7-2 and TRBJ2-7; D is unresolved. Germline CDR1 and CDR2: SGHTA and FQGNSA. The CDR3 runs to 13 residues. Trimming stripped 2 bases from V and 3 bases from J, with 8 bases between.

This rearrangement joins TRBV6-5 to TRBJ1-6; no reliable D call. Germline-derived CDR1 and CDR2 are MNHEY and SVGAGI. The CDR3 has 12 residues. V gave up 6 bases and J gave up 11 bases, with 11 bases separating them. The DNA of the CDR3 is TGTGCCAGCAGCGACCGGAGGACACCCCTCCACTTT. Its translation is CASSDRRTPLHF.

The rearrangement links TRBV28 to TRBJ2-7, with TRBD2 matching 7 bases. Germline CDR1 MDHEN, CDR2 SYDVKM. The V gene end was trimmed by 6 bases and the J gene end by 1 base; junction bases not matched to a gene: 3. The CDR3 sequence is 13 residues long. The CDR3 bases are TGTGCCAGCAGGGGAGGGTCTTCCTACGAGCAGTACTTC. Translated: CASRGGSSYEQYF. The entire variable domain, with the rest obtained from reference TRBV28 and TRBJ2-7, is as follows: DVKVTQSSRYLVKRTGEKVFLECVQDMDHENMFWYRQDPGLGLRLIYFSYDVKMKEKGDIPEGYSVSREKKERFSLILESASTNQTSMYLCASRGGSSYEQYFGPGTRLTVT.

The rearrangement joins TRBV13 to TRBJ1-6, with TRBD1 identical over 10 bases. This CDR3 region has 18 residues. The germline gives CDR1 PRHDT, CDR2 FYEKMQ (reference sequence). V lost 5 bases to trimming and J lost 7 bases; unmatched junction nucleotides: 14. CDR3 loop: CASSPRDRGWGRNSPLHF. CDR3 coding DNA: TGTGCCAGCAGCCCGAGGGACAGGGGATGGGGAAGGAATTCACCCCTCCACTTT. The whole variable domain, filled in from reference TRBV13 and TRBJ1-6, reads AAGVIQSPRHLIKEKRETATLKCYPIPRHDTVYWYQQGPGQDPQFLISFYEKMQSDKGSIPDRFSAQQFSDYHSELNMSSLELGDSALYFCASSPRDRGWGRNSPLHFGNGTRLTVT.

J is TRBJ1-5 and V is TRBV27, with a possible D match to TRBD1 (5 bases). Deletions cut 1 base from V and 0 bases from J, with 16 bases between. The germline gives CDR1 MNHEY, CDR2 SMNVEV (reference sequence). The CDR3 is 18 amino acids. This chain's CDR3 is CASSLFIQGRGSNQPQHF. In DNA, the CDR3 is TGTGCCAGCAGTTTATTCATCCAGGGTAGGGGTAGCAATCAGCCCCAGCATTTT.